The 3 T cell receptor beta chains reported below all come from one sample, sequenced in a study of cytomegalovirus exposure and HLA in healthy donors. PCR employed 60 Vbeta and 13 Jbeta primers. Measured with immunoSEQ multiplex PCR; TCRdb has only the in-frame clones, and not every one. Of some 150,000 clones listed, about 65% are singletons. The sample comprised PBMCs. The receptor source for this set is a woman under 40 in good health and CMV-seronegative.

J is TRBJ2-2 and V is TRBV19, with no clear D. Germline-derived CDR1 and CDR2 are LNHDA and SQIVND (reference sequence). Trimming shortened V by 5 bases and J by 7 bases, and 14 bases separated the two germline ends. The CDR3 runs 14 residues. In DNA form, the CDR3 reads TGTGCCAGTAGTCCCACAAGATTAAGCGGGGAGCTGTTTTTT. Translation: CASSPTRLSGELFF.

Remarks on this clone: The germline gene is not matched at one end of the junction; a read error may be the cause. The rearrangement uses TRBV11-3 and TRBJ2-3; 7 nucleotides match TRBD2. CDR1 is SGHNT, CDR2 YENEEA, per germline. The CDR3 totals 14 residues. In DNA, the CDR3 is TGTGTCAGCAGCTTAAGACTAGCCACAGATACGCAGTATTTT. Translation gives CVSSLRLATDTQYF.

The rearrangement uses TRBV6-1 and TRBJ2-3, with a weak D call TRBD2 (7 bases). Trimming shortened V by 3 bases and J by 9 bases, and 16 bases separated the two germline ends. Per germline, CDR1 MNHNS and CDR2 SASEGT. The CDR3 covers 14 residues. CDR3 protein: CASSEGGPIGTQYF. In nucleotides, the CDR3 is TGTGCCAGCAGTGAGGGGGGGCCTATCGGGACGCAGTATTTT.